This passage covers 12 T cell receptor beta chains from one sample sequenced in a study of blood T cell repertoires in COVID-19. The table came from immunoSEQ multiplex PCR; TCRdb's copy has only in-frame clones and leaves some out. This repertoire shows about 340,000 clones, more than 70% found once; its top ten account for 6% to 8%. Material: peripheral blood. These receptors all come from a woman aged 70-85 years with COVID-19, enrolled during active disease.

This clone is a singleton in its sample. CDR3 sequence (DNA): TGCGCCAGCAGCCAGGGTCCCGGGACAGCCTATGGCTACACCTTC. Translation: CASSQGPGTAYGYTF. This sequence joins TRBV4-1 and TRBJ1-2; 7 positions match TRBD1. In germline, CDR1 is MGHRA, CDR2 YSYEKL. V lost 3 bases to trimming and J lost 4 bases; unmatched junction nucleotides: 8. The CDR3 runs to 15 residues.

The rearrangement uses TRBV24-1 and TRBJ2-5; 8 nucleotides agree with TRBD1. In germline, CDR1 is KGHDR, CDR2 SFDVKD. The length of the CDR3 is 18 residues. Trimming at V came to 1 base and at J to 2 bases, leaving 11 bases not matched to a gene. The CDR3 reads CATSDFPGWTGIQETQYF. Written as DNA, the CDR3 is TGTGCCACCAGTGATTTCCCAGGTTGGACAGGGATTCAAGAGACCCAGTACTTC.

V is TRBV10-2 and J is TRBJ1-2; D possibly corresponds to TRBD1 (5 bases). The CDR3 loop spans 14 amino acids. The V and J ends lost 4 bases and 0 bases respectively, with 9 bases between them. CDR1 and CDR2 from the germline V gene are WSHSY and SAAADI. The CDR3 protein is CASSGQLTNYGYTF. CDR3 in DNA: TGCGCCAGCAGTGGACAGCTGACTAACTATGGCTACACCTTC.

As regards this clone: Other DNA variants within this sample encode the same CDR3. The gene calls are TRBV5-1 and TRBJ1-5, with 7 bases fitting TRBD1. V lost 0 bases to trimming and J lost 1 base; unmatched junction nucleotides: 4. The V gene's germline CDR1 is SGHRS and CDR2 YFSETQ. CDR3 length equals 16 residues. In DNA, the CDR3 is TGCGCCAGCAGCTTGGCGCCAGGGGGAAGCAATCAGCCCCAGCATTTT. Its translation: CASSLAPGGSNQPQHF.

The rearrangement joins TRBV11-2 to TRBJ1-3; 7 nucleotides line up with TRBD1. The V segment lost 5 bases and the J segment 3 bases; nucleotides outside the gene matches: 10. The CDR3 totals 16 residues. Germline CDR1 and CDR2: SGHAT and FQNNGV. CDR3 DNA: TGTGCCAGCAGCCTCCGTCGACAGGGCGGTGGAAACACCATATATTTT. Translation: CASSLRRQGGGNTIYF.

V usage is TRBV9 and J usage is TRBJ1-3; D is ambiguous. Germline loops: CDR1 SGDLS, CDR2 YYNGEE. The CDR3 totals 15 residues. Trimming cost V 0 bases and J 2 bases, with 9 bases left between them. The CDR3 is CASSVGSGTGNTIYF. The CDR3 DNA sequence: TGTGCCAGCAGCGTAGGATCAGGAACTGGAAACACCATATATTTT.

The rearrangement joins TRBV5-6 to TRBJ1-5; no clear D. Trimming removed 3 bases at V and 8 bases at J, with 12 bases between. The germline gives CDR1 SGHDT, CDR2 YYEEEE. The CDR3 is 13 amino acids. The CDR3 protein is CASSSGYGEPQHF. As DNA, the CDR3 is TGTGCCAGCAGCTCCGGGTATGGAGAGCCCCAGCATTTT. Filled out from reference TRBV5-6 and TRBJ1-5, the complete variable domain reads DAGVTQSPTHLIKTRGQQVTLRCSPKSGHDTVSWYQQALGQGPQFIFQYYEEEERQRGNFPDRFSGHQFPNYSSELNVNALLLGDSALYLCASSSGYGEPQHFGDGTRLSIL.

The chain combines TRBV5-1 with TRBJ2-7, with D possibly being TRBD1 (5 bases). The CDR3 is made up of 13 amino acids. V lost 5 bases to trimming and J lost 7 bases, with 16 bases between them. CDR1 is SGHRS and CDR2 is YFSETQ in the germline V gene. Here the CDR3 reads CASRYGQGKEQYF. The CDR3 nucleotides are TGCGCCAGCAGGTATGGGCAGGGAAAAGAGCAGTACTTC.

The chain has TRBV4-1 and TRBJ1-5, with D perhaps matching TRBD1 (6 bases). The ends were cut back, 0 bases at V and 0 bases at J, with 12 bases in the middle. Germline V gene lookup returns CDR1 MGHRA and CDR2 YSYEKL. CDR3 length equals 17 residues. The CDR3 DNA follows: TGCGCCAGCAGCCAAGATAGGACAGAGTATAGCAATCAGCCCCAGCATTTT. It specifies CASSQDRTEYSNQPQHF.

The CDR3 loop is CASSAPGLGEKLFF. CDR3 DNA sequence: TGTGCCAGCAGTGCTCCGGGACTAGGTGAAAAACTGTTTTTT. The chain couples TRBV27 to TRBJ1-4; TRBD1 is a possible D gene (5 bases). The ends were cut back, 5 bases at V and 7 bases at J, with 14 bases in the middle. The CDR3 is 14 amino acids. CDR1 and CDR2 (germline): MNHEY, SMNVEV (reference sequence).

The chain links TRBV7-2 to TRBJ2-1; a weak D match, TRBD2 (5 bases). The V gene's germline CDR1 is SGHTA and CDR2 FQGNSA. V gave up 1 base and J gave up 14 bases, with 18 bases separating them. This CDR3 region has 14 residues. CDR3 in DNA: TGTGCCAGCAGCTTAGAGGTTGCGGGTATAAATAAGTTCTTC. Residues: CASSLEVAGINKFF.

The chain is built from TRBV19 and TRBJ2-7; D is unclear. From germline, CDR1 is LNHDA and CDR2 SQIVND (reference sequence). Trimming pared 1 base from V and 5 bases from J, leaving 9 bases between. The CDR3 has 13 amino acids. The CDR3 DNA follows: TGTGCCAGTAGTATAGCCAACGCGAACGAGCAGTACTTC. Translating gives CASSIANANEQYF.